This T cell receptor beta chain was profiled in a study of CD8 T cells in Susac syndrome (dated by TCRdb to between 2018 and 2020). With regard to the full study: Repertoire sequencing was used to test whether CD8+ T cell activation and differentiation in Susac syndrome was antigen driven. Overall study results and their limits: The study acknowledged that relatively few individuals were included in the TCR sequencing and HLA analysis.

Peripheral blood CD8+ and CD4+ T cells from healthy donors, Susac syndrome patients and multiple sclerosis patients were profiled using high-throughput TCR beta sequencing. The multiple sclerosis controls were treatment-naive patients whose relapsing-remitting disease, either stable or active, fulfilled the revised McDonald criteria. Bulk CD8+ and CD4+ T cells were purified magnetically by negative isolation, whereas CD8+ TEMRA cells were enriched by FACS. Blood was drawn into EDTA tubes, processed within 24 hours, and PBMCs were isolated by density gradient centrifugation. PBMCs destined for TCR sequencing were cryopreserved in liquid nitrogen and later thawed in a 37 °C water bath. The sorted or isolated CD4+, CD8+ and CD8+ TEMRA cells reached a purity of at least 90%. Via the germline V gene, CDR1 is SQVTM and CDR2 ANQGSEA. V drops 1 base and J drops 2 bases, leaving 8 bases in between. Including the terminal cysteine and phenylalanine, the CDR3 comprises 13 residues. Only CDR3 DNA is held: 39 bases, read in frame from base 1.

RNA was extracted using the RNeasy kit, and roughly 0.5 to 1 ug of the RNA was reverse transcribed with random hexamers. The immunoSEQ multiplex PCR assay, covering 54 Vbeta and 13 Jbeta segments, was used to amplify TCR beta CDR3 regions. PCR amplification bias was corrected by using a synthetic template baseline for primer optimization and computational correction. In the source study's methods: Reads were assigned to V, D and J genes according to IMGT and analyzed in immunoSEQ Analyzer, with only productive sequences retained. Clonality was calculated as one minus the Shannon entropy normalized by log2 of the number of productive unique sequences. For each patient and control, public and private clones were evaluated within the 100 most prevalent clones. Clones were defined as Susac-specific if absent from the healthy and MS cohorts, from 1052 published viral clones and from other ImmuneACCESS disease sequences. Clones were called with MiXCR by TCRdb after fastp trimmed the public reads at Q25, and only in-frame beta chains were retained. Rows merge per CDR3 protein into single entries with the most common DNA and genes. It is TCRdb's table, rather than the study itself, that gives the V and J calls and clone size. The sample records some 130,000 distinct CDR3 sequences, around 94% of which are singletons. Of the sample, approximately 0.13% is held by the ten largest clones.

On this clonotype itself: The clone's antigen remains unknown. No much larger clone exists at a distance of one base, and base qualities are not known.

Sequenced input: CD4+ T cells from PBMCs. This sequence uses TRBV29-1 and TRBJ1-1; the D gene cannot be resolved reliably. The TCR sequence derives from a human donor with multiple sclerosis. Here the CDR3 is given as CSVEGALNTEAFF. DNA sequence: TGCAGCGTTGAAGGTGCCTTAAACACTGAAGCTTTCTTT.